Below are 13 T cell receptor beta chains sequenced from a single sample in a study of shared clonotypes between healthy human individuals. TCRdb's table, derived via immunoSEQ multiplex PCR, lists solely in-frame clones and lacks some. The table shows hundreds of thousands of clones, with around 78% occurring only once. Input material: PBMCs. Receptors were obtained from a woman in her forties in good health. Some clones in this sample may be carry-over from other donors' samples.

The chain recombines TRBV2 with TRBJ2-1; TRBD2 matches at 13 bases. Germline V gives CDR1 SNHLY, CDR2 FYNNEI. With 7 bases clipped from V and 7 bases from J, the junction kept 7 bases outside the gene matches. The CDR3 length is 15 residues. The CDR3: CASTRTSGSQNEQFF. CDR3 nucleotide sequence: TGTGCCAGCACCCGGACTAGCGGGAGTCAAAATGAGCAGTTCTTC.

Regarding this clone: The sample carries other DNA sequences with the same CDR3. The chain recombines TRBV7-3 with TRBJ1-1; D not resolved. V was cut by 5 bases and J by 3 bases, with 10 bases left in between. CDR3 length equals 13 residues. Germline CDR1 reads SGHTA; CDR2 reads FQGTGA. CDR3 sequence: CASSLNGDTEAFF. The CDR3 region has the DNA TGTGCCAGCAGCCTAAATGGGGACACTGAAGCTTTCTTT.

This chain joins TRBV5-1 and TRBJ2-3; perhaps TRBD1 as D (5 bases). Trimming removed 5 bases from V and 0 bases from J, with 13 bases in between. CDR1 and CDR2 (germline): SGHRS, YFSETQ. The CDR3 contains 15 residues. The DNA for the CDR3 is TGCGCCAGCAGTCTTGACAGACAGAGCACAGATACGCAGTATTTT. Amino acid sequence: CASSLDRQSTDTQYF.

The V call is TRBV11-1, the J call TRBJ1-1, with 9 bases fitting TRBD1. CDR3 length: 15 amino acids. Germline V gene sequence: CDR1 SGHAT, CDR2 FQDESV (reference sequence). Trimming cost V 7 bases and J 7 bases; bases outside gene matches: 13. CDR3 sequence: CASIQDRGEKNEAFF. Written as DNA, the CDR3 is TGTGCCAGCATCCAAGACAGGGGGGAAAAAAATGAAGCTTTCTTT.

Only a few counts were recorded for this clone. It differs at one base from a far larger clone, so likely a read error. The chain carries TRBV29-1 and TRBJ2-2, with 10 nucleotides matching TRBD2. Germline loops: CDR1 SQVTM, CDR2 ANQGSEA. This CDR3 has 16 amino acids. V lost 4 bases, J lost 7 bases, and 12 bases stayed unmatched. The CDR3 sequence is CSVGASGSLLYGELFF. CDR3 in DNA: TGCAGCGTTGGGGCTAGCGGGAGCCTCTTGTACGGGGAGCTGTTTTTT.

The V and J genes are TRBV5-4 and TRBJ2-2; TRBD2 matches at 11 bases. V shed 4 bases, J shed 0 bases, and the junction held 2 bases outside the gene matches. CDR3 length: 16 residues. The germline V gene encodes CDR1 SGHNT and CDR2 YYREEE (reference sequence). The CDR3 here is CASSAGLAANTGELFF. The DNA of the CDR3 is TGTGCCAGCAGCGCGGGACTAGCGGCGAACACCGGGGAGCTGTTTTTT.

The V call is TRBV5-1, the J call TRBJ1-1; TRBD1 matches 11 bases. The V segment lost 4 bases and the J segment 2 bases; nucleotides outside the gene matches: 7. Germline lookup yields CDR1 SGHRS and CDR2 YFSETQ. The CDR3 spans 16 residues. In nucleotides, the CDR3 is TGCGCCAGCAGCCTCCGGGACAGGGGGTATAACACTGAAGCTTTCTTT. Translation: CASSLRDRGYNTEAFF.

This clone was seen more than once but under ten times. The chain uses TRBV28 and TRBJ1-2; 8 bases fit TRBD1. CDR1 is MDHEN, CDR2 SYDVKM, per germline. The V and J ends lost 2 bases and 7 bases, in that order; junction bases with no gene match: 6. The CDR3 has 14 amino acids. The CDR3 bases are TGTGCCAGCAGTTTACACTCAGGGGGCGGTGGCTACACCTTC. Its translation is CASSLHSGGGGYTF.

The V call is TRBV7-9, the J call TRBJ1-5; the D is unclear. CDR3 length: 13 amino acids. CDR1 is SEHNR, CDR2 FQNEAQ, per germline (reference sequence). V was clipped by 2 bases and J by 5 bases, with 7 bases between them. The CDR3 region has the DNA TGTGCCAGCAGCTTACTTGGCCATCAGCCCCAGCATTTT. Residues: CASSLLGHQPQHF.

This clone showed up many times. Other DNA sequences from this sample encode an identical CDR3 as well. The chain carries TRBV7-9 and TRBJ2-7, with D hard to call. This CDR3 spans 11 amino acids. V was pared by 2 bases and J by 4 bases, with 3 bases between. Germline V gene data show CDR1 as SEHNR and CDR2 as FQNEAQ (reference sequence). CDR3 in DNA: TGTGCCAGCAGCTTAAGATACGAGCAGTACTTC. Translation gives CASSLRYEQYF.

In regard to this clone: Other nucleotide sequences in the sample specify the same CDR3. This chain links TRBV14 with TRBJ2-1, with 10 bases identical to TRBD2. The V gene's germline CDR1 is SGHDN and CDR2 FVKESK. The CDR3 runs 15 residues. V trimming: 2 bases; J trimming: 7 bases; junction bases outside the gene matches: 5. The CDR3 DNA sequence: TGTGCCAGCAGCCAACTAGCGGGAGCTTTAAATGAGCAGTTCTTC. This encodes CASSQLAGALNEQFF.

The chain carries TRBV10-1 and TRBJ2-7, with 9 nucleotides matching TRBD1. V lost 6 bases, J lost 1 base, and 4 bases stayed unmatched. Germline V CDR1 and CDR2: WNHNN, SYGVQD (reference sequence). The CDR3 sequence is 14 residues long. The CDR3 sequence: CASSSGTGSYEQYF. The DNA of the CDR3 is TGCGCCAGCAGCTCCGGGACAGGGTCCTACGAGCAGTACTTC.

The V gene is TRBV4-2, the J gene TRBJ2-3, with 10 bases lining up with TRBD2. The CDR3 consists of 21 residues. Looked up from germline, CDR1 is LGHNA and CDR2 is YNFKEQ. The J segment lost 3 bases and the V segment lost 4 bases, leaving 22 bases of the junction unmatched. The DNA for the CDR3 is TGTGCCAGCAGCCCCTACGTACTAGCGGGGAACGCCGGGGGACGGACAGATACGCAGTATTTT. Translated: CASSPYVLAGNAGGRTDTQYF.